Presented here are 12 T cell receptor beta chains from one specimen sequenced in a study of T cells expressing NK-cell markers. Each CDR3 protein gets one entry in TCRdb, which reprocessed the 5' RACE reads and gives no DNA. This repertoire includes roughly 420,000 distinct CDR3 sequences. Input material: blood T cells: a sorted CD56 or NKG2C T cell subset, CD4+ or CD8+ T cells, or bulk PBMC T cells (not recorded which). These TCRs come from a woman between 18 and 69 years old in good health.

The chain carries TRBV28 and TRBJ2-1. Germline values: CDR1 MDHEN, CDR2 SYDVKM. There are 14 residues in the CDR3. CDR3 amino acids: CASNDPGSYNEQFF.

The V gene is TRBV7-2, the J gene TRBJ2-6. The length of the CDR3 is 15 residues. The germline CDR1 and CDR2 sequences are SGHTA and FQGNSA. The chain's CDR3 is CATDFFGAGANVLTF.

The chain uses TRBV12-3 or TRBV12-4 and TRBJ1-5; TCRdb returns TRBD1, unconfirmable since there is no DNA. The CDR3 extends over 15 amino acids. The CDR3 sequence: CASSGQTHSNQPQHF.

This rearrangement joins TRBV28 to TRBJ1-2; the D call of TRBD1 rests on TCRdb alone, since no DNA is present to check it. The CDR3 runs to 13 residues. CDR1 is MDHEN, CDR2 SYDVKM, per germline. The CDR3 here is CASSRQGPYGYTF.

The J gene is TRBJ2-5, the V gene TRBV28. The CDR3 is 12 residues long. CDR1 is MDHEN, CDR2 SYDVKM, per germline. CDR3 in amino acids: CASSLIRETQYF.

Here the CDR3 reads CSAIRGLMNTEAFF. The chain links TRBV20-1 to TRBJ1-1; checking the TCRdb D call of TRBD1 is not possible without DNA. The CDR3 has 14 amino acids. CDR1 is DFQATT, CDR2 SNEGSKA, per germline (reference sequence).

The chain employs TRBV12-3 or TRBV12-4 and TRBJ1-2; TCRdb lists TRBD1, though no DNA is available to test this call. The CDR3 length is 15 residues. The CDR3 protein is CASSPDRKGLSGYTF.

The chain links TRBV29-1 to TRBJ2-4; the D gene TCRdb calls, TRBD1, cannot be checked with no DNA. This CDR3 spans 14 amino acids. The germline CDR1 and CDR2 sequences are SQVTM and ANQGSEA. The CDR3 protein is CSAEGEGDVGLQYF. Using reference TRBV29-1 and TRBJ2-4 for the parts outside the CDR3, the full variable domain is SAVISQKPSRDICQRGTSLTIQCQVDSQVTMMFWYRQQPGQSLTLIATANQGSEATYESGFVIDKFPISRPNLTFSTLTVSNMSPEDSSIYLCSAEGEGDVGLQYFGAGTRLSVL.

This chain connects TRBV15 to TRBJ2-5. CDR3 length: 15 amino acids. The V gene's germline CDR1 is LNHNV and CDR2 YYDKDF (reference sequence). The CDR3 sequence is CATSRVAANQETQYF.

The chain employs TRBV20-1 and TRBJ2-1; TCRdb proposes TRBD2, but this gene call is untestable without DNA. The germline CDR1 and CDR2 sequences are DFQATT and SNEGSKA (reference sequence). The CDR3 is 14 residues long. The CDR3 reads CSASPSGRGSEQFF.

The chain combines TRBV20-1 with TRBJ2-7; TCRdb's D call of TRBD2 is untestable without DNA. Germline loops: CDR1 DFQATT, CDR2 SNEGSKA (reference sequence). The CDR3 extends over 17 amino acids. CDR3 residues: CSASPGLAGAISYEQYF.

Here the CDR3 reads CSARRTGQGLNTEAFF. The genes are TRBV20-1 and TRBJ1-1; TCRdb's D call of TRBD1 is untestable without DNA. This CDR3 contains 16 residues. Germline CDR1 DFQATT, CDR2 SNEGSKA (reference sequence).